This T cell receptor beta chain is drawn from a study of T cells after posttransplantation cyclophosphamide. Broader study findings: TRB overlap between skin or GI tissue T cells and blood was limited. Later blood repertoires were often dominated by clones from the donor CD8+ memory compartment. TRB clonality was highly associated with recipient CMV seropositivity and reactivation.

Peripheral blood was collected from the related graft donor on the marrow donation day. Many counts were recorded for this clone. Its antigen is as yet unknown. Sequencing was performed with immunoSEQ multiplex PCR; in TCRdb, only in-frame clones are kept and a portion is missing. This repertoire lists some 46,000 clones without singletons; approximately 2% sits in the top ten. Sequenced input: PBMCs. The TCR comes from a man in his forties in good health, CMV-negative, and a related stem cell transplant donor.

CDR3 region: CASSVQPGTGRGNGYTF. The CDR3 DNA follows: TGTGCCAGCAGCGTACAACCCGGGACAGGGAGGGGGAATGGCTACACCTTC. The V gene is TRBV9, the J gene TRBJ1-2, with TRBD1 matching 9 bases. The junction had 13 bases not matched to a gene; V was cut back by 1 base and J by 6 bases. This CDR3 has 17 amino acids. Germline CDR1 and CDR2: SGDLS and YYNGEE.